Listed below are T cell receptor beta chains from one sample, sequenced in a study of persistence of HIV-infected CD4 T cells. These TCRs are of unknown antigen specificity. TCRdb keeps only in-frame clones here, not all; method: immunoSEQ multiplex PCR. The profile shows about 64,000 clones, over 60% of them singletons. Material: CD4+ T cells sorted from PBMCs after approximately 20-hour stimulation, obtained from a patient who received antiretroviral therapy. The receptors originated from an adult man with HIV who was CMV-seropositive. CDR3s leave out the opening cysteine and the closing phenylalanine or tryptophan. The size field is filled for only some rows; it gives once, few, many or a size class.

v_call clone_size cdr3_aa
TRBV2 NA ASLTGESNTQY
TRBV30 NA AWREQQNTEAF
TRBV5-5 NA ASSSGGFRDTSYEQY
TRBV9 NA ASSSDPSGRTEAF
TRBV9 NA ASSPRGERNTIY
TRBV6-1 NA ASSDWDRDEKLF
TRBV19 NA ASFAGGHYNYGYT
TRBV7-2 NA ASTLRQGYEQF
TRBV6-5 NA ASRLTQGPDQPQH
TRBV18 once ASSPSTGYGDEQY
TRBV29-1 NA SGGSGTGNEQY
TRBV4-2 many ASSLRLRSDEQY
TRBV13 once ASSLAQNGVPLH
TRBV5-1 NA ASSLGSGGTTDTQY
TRBV2 NA ASKRQIYGYT
TRBV29-1 NA SVLGIGYEQY
TRBV2 few ASRVPRGEVGYT